This entry is about one T cell receptor (beta chain). Authors' analysis steps: Quantification of nucleated cells was approximated via reference gene primer amplification. Here immunoSEQ multiplex PCR was the method, and the copy in TCRdb shows in-frame clones only, minus some. V, J and clone size reflect that table, while D and trimming were determined from the DNA. The data hold roughly 220,000 clones, with 81% observed a single time. This record belongs to a study of blood T cell repertoires in COVID-19. Study-level background: The origin of the acute and convalescent COVID-19 samples was the United States, Italy and Spain. In each case, the material was cDNA or gDNA derived from T cells, B-cell-depleted T cells, or PBMCs.

The sequence came from a woman of 80 years or more with COVID-19, enrolled during active disease. Sequenced input: peripheral blood.

CDR3 nucleotides: TGCGCCAGCAGCTTGGACGGGGGGAGCCAAGAGACCCAGTACTTC. This encodes CASSLDGGSQETQYF. This sequence joins TRBV5-1 and TRBJ2-5; 7 positions agree with TRBD2. Per germline, CDR1 SGHRS and CDR2 YFSETQ. The V segment lost 0 bases and the J segment 1 base; nucleotides outside the gene matches: 3. The CDR3 totals 15 residues.